This passage covers 22 T cell receptor beta chains from one sample sequenced in a study of shared clonotypes between healthy human individuals. Sequencing was performed with immunoSEQ multiplex PCR; in TCRdb, only in-frame clones are kept and a portion is missing. This table holds fewer than 1 million clones, just over 95% found once. CD45RO-negative CD8 cells positively selected for CCR7 made up the naive population, which excluded terminally differentiated effector memory CD45RA+ cells. Sequencing input: naive CD8+ T cells sorted from blood. The source is a man younger than 40 in good health.

V and J are TRBV5-6 and TRBJ1-1; no definite D call. This CDR3 has 12 residues. V was trimmed by 0 bases and J by 8 bases, leaving 8 bases between them. Germline V CDR1 and CDR2: SGHDT, YYEEEE. CDR3 nucleotide sequence: TGTGCCAGCAGCTTGGGGGGAAGGGAAGCTTTCTTT. This gives the protein CASSLGGREAFF.

This chain links TRBV7-9 with TRBJ2-1; perhaps TRBD1 as D (6 bases). Trimming stripped 5 bases from V and 3 bases from J, with 11 bases between. The CDR3 loop spans 14 amino acids. From germline, CDR1 is SEHNR and CDR2 FQNEAQ (reference sequence). CDR3 in DNA: TGTGCCAGCAGCCCAGGACAGATCTACAATGAGCAGTTCTTC. Translated, it gives CASSPGQIYNEQFF. Together with reference TRBV7-9 and TRBJ2-1, the CDR3 gives the full variable domain: DTGVSQNPRHKITKRGQNVTFRCDPISEHNRLYWYRQTLGQGPEFLTYFQNEAQLEKSRLLSDRFSAERPKGSFSTLEIQRTEQGDSAMYLCASSPGQIYNEQFFGPGTRLTVL.

CDR3 protein: CASSEPELANEQFF. As DNA, the CDR3 is TGTGCCAGCAGTGAGCCCGAACTTGCCAATGAGCAGTTCTTC. V is TRBV2 and J is TRBJ2-1; D is unclear. Trimming removed 3 bases at V and 6 bases at J, with 12 bases between. This CDR3 comprises 14 residues. Germline CDR1 and CDR2: SNHLY and FYNNEI.

The rearrangement uses TRBV27 and TRBJ1-2, with D possibly being TRBD1 (6 bases). CDR3 length equals 14 residues. V lost 5 bases to trimming and J lost 3 bases, with 13 bases between them. CDR1 and CDR2 from the germline V gene are MNHEY and SMNVEV (reference sequence). Here the CDR3 DNA reads TGTGCCAGCAGTCCCTTAGGGGGAGACTATGGCTACACCTTC. Its protein is CASSPLGGDYGYTF.

The chain employs TRBV5-8 and TRBJ2-7; TRBD1 agrees at 8 bases. Per the germline V gene, CDR1 is SGHTS and CDR2 is YDEGEE. Trimming took 2 bases from V and 2 from J; bases not matched to a gene: 3. CDR3 length equals 14 residues. This chain's CDR3 is CASSLWDRTYEQYF. The CDR3 DNA reads as TGTGCCAGCAGCTTATGGGACAGGACCTACGAGCAGTACTTC. Filled out from reference TRBV5-8 and TRBJ2-7, the complete variable domain reads EAGVTQSPTHLIKTRGQQATLRCSPISGHTSVYWYQQALGLGLQFLLWYDEGEERNRGNFPPRFSGRQFPNYSSELNVNALELEDSALYLCASSLWDRTYEQYFGPGTRLTVT.

The chain joins TRBV18 to TRBJ2-5; D is unresolved. This CDR3 spans 17 amino acids. V shed 3 bases and J shed 5 bases, with 22 bases lying between them. Per the germline V gene, CDR1 is KGHSH and CDR2 is LQKENI. CDR3 sequence (DNA): TGTGCCAGCTCACCCTCCTCGTCCCTAGGAAGTGAGGAGACCCAGTACTTC. This gives the protein CASSPSSSLGSEETQYF.

The CDR3 here is CASSLVVQGDEQYF. CDR3 bases: TGTGCCAGCAGCTTAGTGGTACAGGGTGACGAGCAGTACTTC. This chain joins TRBV7-9 and TRBJ2-7, with D perhaps TRBD1 (6 bases). The ends were cut back, 1 base at V and 5 bases at J, with 12 bases in the middle. The CDR3 contains 14 residues. Per germline, CDR1 SEHNR and CDR2 FQNEAQ (reference sequence). The full variable domain, rest sourced from reference TRBV7-9 and TRBJ2-7, is DTGVSQNPRHKITKRGQNVTFRCDPISEHNRLYWYRQTLGQGPEFLTYFQNEAQLEKSRLLSDRFSAERPKGSFSTLEIQRTEQGDSAMYLCASSLVVQGDEQYFGPGTRLTVT.

J is TRBJ2-7 and V is TRBV7-2; 10 positions match TRBD1. The CDR3 is made up of 15 amino acids. Trimming cost V 4 bases and J 5 bases; bases outside gene matches: 8. CDR1 and CDR2 from the germline V gene are SGHTA and FQGNSA. The CDR3 DNA sequence: TGTGCCAGCAGCTCCCCGGGGACAGGGGATAACGAGCAGTACTTC. It is translated as CASSSPGTGDNEQYF.

J is TRBJ1-2 and V is TRBV5-6; 7 bases fit TRBD1. V dropped 4 bases and J dropped 8; count of bases not matched to a gene: 14. CDR3 length equals 15 residues. Germline assignment: CDR1 SGHDT and CDR2 YYEEEE. CDR3 coding DNA: TGTGCCAGCAGCACTGGAGGCAGGGGGATTAAGGGCTACACCTTC. The encoded protein is CASSTGGRGIKGYTF.

The chain couples TRBV7-2 to TRBJ1-2; D uncertain. Trimming pared 5 bases from V and 4 bases from J, leaving 17 bases between. Germline values: CDR1 SGHTA, CDR2 FQGNSA. The CDR3 runs 15 residues. The CDR3 sequence: CASSLLVAPGYGYTF. The CDR3, as DNA: TGTGCCAGCAGCCTGCTGGTCGCACCAGGCTATGGCTACACCTTC. Filled out from reference TRBV7-2 and TRBJ1-2, the complete variable domain reads GAGVSQSPSNKVTEKGKDVELRCDPISGHTALYWYRQSLGQGLEFLIYFQGNSAPDKSGLPSDRFSAERTGGSVSTLTIQRTQQEDSAVYLCASSLLVAPGYGYTFGSGTRLTVV.

The rearrangement joins TRBV29-1 to TRBJ1-2; D remains unclear. Germline V gene lookup returns CDR1 SQVTM and CDR2 ANQGSEA. The CDR3 extends over 12 amino acids. Trimming shortened V by 6 bases and J by 4 bases, and 12 bases separated the two germline ends. CDR3 sequence reads: CSVPRAGYGYTF. CDR3 sequence (DNA): TGCAGCGTCCCAAGGGCAGGCTATGGCTACACCTTC.

This chain uses TRBV14 with TRBJ2-1, with D uncertain. Germline V gene lookup returns CDR1 SGHDN and CDR2 FVKESK. The CDR3 is 11 residues long. V was shortened by 3 bases and J by 10 bases, with 7 bases between the two germline ends. CDR3 protein: CASSQSREQFF. The CDR3 coding sequence is TGTGCCAGCAGCCAGTCGAGGGAGCAGTTCTTC.

CDR3 residues: CASSLDVTWANTGELFF. The CDR3 DNA reads TGTGCCAGCAGCCTCGACGTGACCTGGGCGAACACCGGGGAGCTGTTTTTT. The rearrangement uses TRBV5-4 and TRBJ2-2; D remains ambiguous. With 4 bases removed from V and 0 bases from J, the gap between germline ends came to 16 bases. This CDR3 has 17 residues. Germline lookup yields CDR1 SGHNT and CDR2 YYREEE (reference sequence). The complete variable domain, with remaining parts taken from reference TRBV5-4 and TRBJ2-2, reads ETGVTQSPTHLIKTRGQQVTLRCSSQSGHNTVSWYQQALGQGPQFIFQYYREEENGRGNFPPRFSGLQFPNYSSELNVNALELDDSALYLCASSLDVTWANTGELFFGEGSRLTVL.

V and J are TRBV9 and TRBJ2-2; TRBD2 matches 7 bases. CDR1 and CDR2 (germline): SGDLS, YYNGEE. V lost 4 bases, J lost 1 base, and 4 bases stayed unmatched. The length of the CDR3 is 15 residues. CDR3 loop: CASSFSGMNTGELFF. CDR3 nucleotide sequence: TGTGCCAGCAGCTTCAGCGGGATGAACACCGGGGAGCTGTTTTTT. Full variable domain (remainder filled in from reference TRBV9 and TRBJ2-2): DSGVTQTPKHLITATGQRVTLRCSPRSGDLSVYWYQQSLDQGLQFLIQYYNGEERAKGNILERFSAQQFPDLHSELNLSSLELGDSALYFCASSFSGMNTGELFFGEGSRLTVL.

J is TRBJ2-3 and V is TRBV27; TRBD2 matches at 8 bases. J lost 5 bases, V lost 5 bases, and 6 bases had no gene match. Per germline, CDR1 MNHEY and CDR2 SMNVEV (reference sequence). The CDR3 length is 14 residues. In DNA, the CDR3 is TGTGCCAGCAGTCACGGGACTAGTGGAGATACGCAGTATTTT. Its protein product is CASSHGTSGDTQYF.

The chain has TRBV10-1 and TRBJ2-7, with D unresolved. With 0 bases removed from V and 2 bases from J, the gap between germline ends came to 11 bases. The CDR3 sequence is 15 residues long. CDR1 is WNHNN, CDR2 SYGVQD, per germline (reference sequence). As DNA, the CDR3 is TGCGCCAGCAGTGAGTCTTCCGGCCGTACCTACGAGCAGTACTTC. Translating it yields CASSESSGRTYEQYF.

This chain joins TRBV10-3 and TRBJ2-7, with TRBD1 matching over 10 bases. The CDR3 runs 13 residues. The germline V gene has CDR1 ENHRY and CDR2 SYGVKD. The V segment lost 4 bases and the J segment 3 bases; nucleotides outside the gene matches: 0. In DNA, the CDR3 is TGTGCCATCAGTGGGGACAGGGGCTACGAGCAGTACTTC. Translated, it gives CAISGDRGYEQYF.

The chain carries TRBV5-1 and TRBJ2-7; D not resolved. The CDR3 extends over 13 amino acids. Germline CDR1 reads SGHRS; CDR2 reads YFSETQ. The V and J ends lost 5 bases and 3 bases respectively, with 12 bases between them. The CDR3 sequence: CASSTDSYYEQYF. The CDR3 nucleotides read TGCGCCAGCAGTACAGATAGTTACTACGAGCAGTACTTC.

J is TRBJ1-5 and V is TRBV9; the D is unclear. This CDR3 is built from 13 residues. Trimming removed 3 bases at V and 7 bases at J, with 11 bases between. Germline CDR1 SGDLS, CDR2 YYNGEE. The CDR3 bases are TGTGCCAGCAGCGCCTCCCCGGGCCAGCCCCAGCATTTT. This encodes CASSASPGQPQHF.

The chain links TRBV7-6 to TRBJ2-7; D possibly corresponds to TRBD2 (6 bases). Germline CDR1 SGHVS, CDR2 FNYEAQ. The CDR3 totals 14 residues. V was trimmed by 2 bases and J by 0 bases, leaving 8 bases between them. The CDR3, as DNA: TGTGCCAGCAGCTTAAGGGAGGACTCCTACGAGCAGTACTTC. It encodes CASSLREDSYEQYF.

The V gene is TRBV29-1, the J gene TRBJ2-5, with 9 positions matching TRBD2. This CDR3 is 16 amino acids long. Germline V gene data show CDR1 as SQVTM and CDR2 as ANQGSEA. J gave up 5 bases and V 4 bases, and 14 bases lay outside the gene matches. CDR3 nucleotides: TGCAGCGTTGTTTTCACTAGCGGGTCCCGGACGGAGACCCAGTACTTC. Residues: CSVVFTSGSRTETQYF.

The V call is TRBV19, the J call TRBJ2-1; 9 bases map to TRBD1. V trimming: 7 bases; J trimming: 8 bases; junction bases outside the gene matches: 6. The CDR3 covers 13 residues. The germline V gene encodes CDR1 LNHDA and CDR2 SQIVND (reference sequence). The CDR3 coding sequence is TGTGCCAGTACCAGGACAGGGGCGGATGAGCAGTTCTTC. It yields the protein CASTRTGADEQFF. Based on the CDR3 plus reference TRBV19 and TRBJ2-1, the full variable domain is DGGITQSPKYLFRKEGQNVTLSCEQNLNHDAMYWYRQDPGQGLRLIYYSQIVNDFQKGDIAEGYSVSREKKESFPLTVTSAQKNPTAFYLCASTRTGADEQFFGPGTRLTVL.